One sample yielded the 32 T cell receptor beta chains listed below, sequenced in a study of tumor-infiltrating lymphocytes in oesophageal squamous cell carcinoma. TCRdb passed the PCR reads through MiXCR, listing each CDR3 protein once. The table has about 10,000 distinct CDR3 sequences, roughly 60% seen once. Sequenced: esophageal tumor tissue. The receptors come from a female donor with esophageal squamous cell carcinoma.

The V call is TRBV6-1, the J call TRBJ1-5; D uncertain. The CDR3 spans 15 residues. Germline V gene lookup returns CDR1 MNHNS and CDR2 SASEGT. Trimming took off 0 bases at V and 5 bases at J, with 11 bases between the two ends. CDR3 nucleotide sequence: TGTGCCAGCAGTGAAGCACTAACGGGCCATCAGCCCCAGCATTTT. Protein sequence: CASSEALTGHQPQHF.

Sample share makes this clonotype medium-sized (0.01 to 0.1%). The junction differs from germline at one of its ends, possibly a read error. The chain is built from TRBV4-1 and TRBJ2-1, with unresolved D. CDR1 and CDR2 from the germline V gene are MGHRA and YSYEKL. The CDR3 loop spans 20 amino acids. The CDR3 spells CASRQEVNKGYSRPYNEQFF. The CDR3 nucleotides are TGCGCCAGCAGACAAGAGGTTAACAAGGGATATTCCCGACCCTACAATGAGCAGTTCTTC.

The V call is TRBV5-1, the J call TRBJ2-5, with D possibly being TRBD2 (5 bases). The J call is in doubt because the DNA end fits TRBJ2-7 better. This CDR3 is 15 amino acids long. Germline V gene lookup returns CDR1 SGHRS and CDR2 YFSETQ. CDR3: CASSLDGLGVYEQYF. The DNA for the CDR3 is TGCGCCAGCAGCTTGGACGGACTTGGAGTCTACGAGCAGTACTTC.

This clonotype turned up a few times. The rearrangement joins TRBV7-6 to TRBJ2-1; 10 bases line up with TRBD1. The DNA end is more similar to TRBJ2-7, so the J call may be wrong. The CDR3 has 16 residues. CDR1 SGHVS and CDR2 FNYEAQ come from the germline V gene. CDR3 loop: CASNDFPGQGTYEQYF. Written as DNA, the CDR3 is TGTGCCAGCAACGATTTTCCGGGACAGGGGACCTACGAGCAGTACTTC.

The CDR3 loop reads CASSTRDGDYGYTF. The CDR3 DNA sequence: TGTGCCAGCAGTACACGGGACGGCGACTATGGCTACACCTTC. The rearrangement links TRBV12-3 or TRBV12-4 to TRBJ1-2; D is possibly TRBD1 (5 bases). The CDR3 is 14 residues long. Trimming took off 5 bases at V and 3 bases at J, with 13 bases between the two ends.

V is TRBV7-8 and J is TRBJ2-5, with 8 nucleotides matching TRBD2. Germline V gene data show CDR1 as SGHVS and CDR2 as FQNEAQ. The V gene end was trimmed by 4 bases and the J gene end by 4 bases; junction bases not matched to a gene: 11. The CDR3 is 16 amino acids. CDR3 nucleotides: TGTGCCAGCAGCTCGGGAGGCGGGGGGTCCATAGAGACCCAGTACTTC. Its protein product is CASSSGGGGSIETQYF.

This sequence joins TRBV7-2 and TRBJ2-3, with TRBD2 identical over 8 bases. Germline V gene lookup returns CDR1 SGHTA and CDR2 FQGNSA. V shed 3 bases, J shed 4 bases, and the junction held 12 bases outside the gene matches. This CDR3 has 17 residues. The CDR3 nucleotides read TGTGCCAGCAGCTTGAGTGGCTCGGGAGGGCCCCCAGATACGCAGTATTTT. Protein: CASSLSGSGGPPDTQYF.

This chain links TRBV6-6 with TRBJ1-2, with a possible D match to TRBD1 (6 bases). The CDR3 runs to 17 residues. V dropped 2 bases and J dropped 3 bases, with 19 bases sitting between them. Germline loops: CDR1 MNHNY, CDR2 SVGAGI (reference sequence). This CDR3 is CASSYAGGQSGHYGYTF. Here the CDR3 DNA reads TGTGCCAGCAGTTACGCGGGGGGCCAATCCGGGCACTATGGCTACACCTTC.

Only one count was recorded for this clonotype. The rearrangement links TRBV6-1 to TRBJ2-7; 12 bases are shared with TRBD2. With the DNA end fitting TRBJ2-5 better, the J assignment may be wrong. CDR3 length: 16 amino acids. Germline CDR1 is MNHNS and CDR2 is SASEGT. The CDR3: CASSATSGSGQETQYF. CDR3 coding DNA: TGTGCCAGCAGTGCGACTAGCGGGAGTGGACAAGAGACCCAGTACTTC.

This clonotype was seen a few times. The chain employs TRBV5-6 and TRBJ2-1; 10 bases map to TRBD2. The length of the CDR3 is 17 residues. CDR1 is SGHDT and CDR2 is YYEEEE in the germline V gene. The V gene end was trimmed by 0 bases and the J gene end by 6 bases; junction bases not matched to a gene: 9. CDR3 coding DNA: TGTGCCAGCAGCTTGGGGCTAGCGGGAGTCCCGGGCAATGAGCAGTTCTTC. Residues: CASSLGLAGVPGNEQFF. Complete variable domain (other parts from reference TRBV5-6 and TRBJ2-1): DAGVTQSPTHLIKTRGQQVTLRCSPKSGHDTVSWYQQALGQGPQFIFQYYEEEERQRGNFPDRFSGHQFPNYSSELNVNALLLGDSALYLCASSLGLAGVPGNEQFFGPGTRLTVL.

V is TRBV7-3 and J is TRBJ2-1; D is uncertain. Germline CDR1 and CDR2: SGHTA and FQGTGA. Trimming cost V 5 bases and J 5 bases, with 13 bases left between them. The CDR3 totals 14 residues. CDR3: CASSVGPHDNEQFF. The DNA for the CDR3 is TGTGCCAGCAGCGTGGGTCCCCATGACAATGAGCAGTTCTTC.

Here the CDR3 DNA reads TGTGCCAGCAGTTACTCCTTGCCTGAATCCTACAATGAGCAGTTCTTC. The encoded protein is CASSYSLPESYNEQFF. The V and J genes are TRBV6-6 and TRBJ2-1; D is unclear. Per the germline V gene, CDR1 is MNHNY and CDR2 is SVGAGI (reference sequence). Deletions cut 0 bases from V and 1 base from J, with 10 bases between. This CDR3 comprises 16 residues.

By its share, this clonotype is large (0.1 to 1%). V is TRBV7-2 and J is TRBJ2-3; D ambiguous. V lost 1 base and J 3 bases, leaving 8 bases between the germline ends. The CDR3 spans 14 residues. The V gene's germline CDR1 is SGHTA and CDR2 FQGNSA. In DNA, the CDR3 is TGTGCCAGCAGCTTAGTAACTAAAACAGATACGCAGTATTTT. Amino acid sequence: CASSLVTKTDTQYF.

In this sample, this clonotype turned up a few times. V and J are TRBV12-3 or TRBV12-4 and TRBJ2-3; 7 positions match TRBD2. TRBJ2-1 matches the DNA end more closely, so the J call is doubtful. This CDR3 is built from 13 residues. CDR3 DNA sequence: TGTGCCAGCAGCCGGGGACTATTTGGGGAGCAGTTCTTC. Amino acids: CASSRGLFGEQFF.

The chain has TRBV6-4 and TRBJ2-1; D is perhaps TRBD1 or TRBD2 (5 bases each). Germline V gives CDR1 MRHNA, CDR2 SNTAGT. Between the trimmed V and J ends, which lost 5 bases and 0 bases, there was a span of 14 bases. This CDR3 contains 16 residues. The CDR3 DNA sequence: TGTGCCAGCAGTCCCAAGTGGGGGAGCTCCTACAATGAGCAGTTCTTC. This codes for CASSPKWGSSYNEQFF.

This clonotype was recorded a few times. The gene calls are TRBV10-3 and TRBJ2-1; 14 bases align to TRBD2. The V and J ends lost 6 bases and 5 bases, in that order; junction bases with no gene match: 9. CDR3 length: 17 amino acids. The germline V gene has CDR1 ENHRY and CDR2 SYGVKD. The DNA of the CDR3 is TGTGCCATCAGACCGGGACTAGCGGGAGCCCTTGACAATGAGCAGTTCTTC. As protein: CAIRPGLAGALDNEQFF.

The J gene is TRBJ1-1, the V gene TRBV7-3, with D possibly being TRBD2 (6 bases). Matching the DNA end better, TRBJ2-1 makes the J call doubtful. From germline, CDR1 is SGHTA and CDR2 FQGTGA. The CDR3 contains 14 residues. The CDR3 loop reads CASSLGGYYNEQFF. CDR3 DNA sequence: TGTGCCAGCAGCTTAGGGGGGTACTACAATGAGCAGTTCTTC.

The rearrangement joins TRBV25-1 to TRBJ1-2, with D possibly being TRBD1 (5 bases). Trimming cost V 5 bases and J 4 bases, with 8 bases left between them. Germline assignment: CDR1 MGHDK and CDR2 SYGVNS. The CDR3 has 12 residues. The CDR3: CASSRGAYGYTF. As DNA, the CDR3 is TGTGCCAGCAGTCGAGGGGCCTATGGCTACACCTTC.

The chain recombines TRBV7-9 with TRBJ2-1; D is unresolved. Germline values: CDR1 SEHNR, CDR2 FQNEAQ (reference sequence). Deletions cut 1 base from V and 0 bases from J, with 13 bases between. This CDR3 contains 17 residues. The CDR3 DNA reads as TGTGCCAGCAGCTTAGATTCTCCGCATAGCTCCTACAATGAGCAGTTCTTC. The encoded protein is CASSLDSPHSSYNEQFF.

The rearrangement joins TRBV7-2 to TRBJ1-2, with unresolved D. The DNA end is more similar to TRBJ2-7, so the J call may be wrong. The CDR3 runs 13 residues. Germline assignment: CDR1 SGHTA and CDR2 FQGNSA. The CDR3 region is CASSLAATDEQYF. The CDR3 DNA reads as TGTGCCAGCAGCTTAGCGGCAACTGACGAGCAGTACTTC.

This chain uses TRBV7-9 with TRBJ2-3, with 8 bases identical to TRBD2. Germline trimming cut 3 bases from V and 4 bases from J; bases unmatched to any gene: 6. The CDR3 spans 15 residues. Germline V CDR1 and CDR2: SEHNR, FQNEAQ (reference sequence). The CDR3 here is CASSFLAGGADTQYF. CDR3 bases: TGTGCCAGCAGCTTTCTGGCGGGAGGAGCAGATACGCAGTATTTT.

The V gene is TRBV7-8, the J gene TRBJ2-2; weak D call: TRBD1 (5 bases). The CDR3 sequence is 15 residues long. V lost 1 base and J 3 bases, leaving 9 bases between the germline ends. Germline V gene data show CDR1 as SGHVS and CDR2 as FQNEAQ. The CDR3 sequence: CASSLGQGYTGELFF. CDR3 in DNA: TGTGCCAGCAGCTTAGGGCAGGGATACACCGGGGAGCTGTTTTTT.

As regards this clonotype: A read error may account for a junction end that differs from germline. V usage is TRBV6-1 and J usage is TRBJ2-3, with unresolved D. CDR1 is MNHNS, CDR2 SASEGT, per germline. The CDR3 has 11 residues. The DNA of the CDR3 is TGTGCCAGCACTTCCGGACCGACGGAGTACTTC. Translated, it gives CASTSGPTEYF.

This sequence joins TRBV12-3 or TRBV12-4 and TRBJ2-5, with 9 bases lining up with TRBD2. Near its end, the DNA agrees better with TRBJ2-1, so the J call may be wrong. CDR3 length: 16 residues. The CDR3 region is CASSSLIAGAGYEQFF. DNA for the CDR3: TGTGCCAGCAGTTCTCTCATAGCGGGAGCGGGATATGAGCAGTTCTTC.

This clonotype was detected only a few times. This chain connects TRBV11-3 to TRBJ2-1; 8 nucleotides match TRBD2. The CDR3 is 16 residues long. Trimming took 0 bases from V and 3 from J; bases not matched to a gene: 4. CDR1 and CDR2 (germline): SGHNT, YENEEA. The CDR3: CASSLDGTSGYNEQFF. The CDR3 DNA sequence: TGTGCCAGCAGCTTAGATGGGACTAGTGGCTACAATGAGCAGTTCTTC.

This clonotype showed up many times. V and J are TRBV7-2 and TRBJ2-7; D not certain. CDR3 length equals 13 residues. Trimming shortened V by 0 bases and J by 4 bases, and 7 bases separated the two germline ends. CDR1 is SGHTA and CDR2 is FQGNSA in the germline V gene. The CDR3 is CASSLAVGYEQYF. The CDR3 nucleotides are TGTGCCAGCAGCTTAGCGGTAGGGTACGAGCAGTACTTC.

This clonotype was observed a few times. V usage is TRBV7-2 and J usage is TRBJ2-1; the match to TRBD2 covers 14 bases. With 6 bases clipped from V and 7 bases from J, the junction kept 5 bases outside the gene matches. The CDR3 has 15 amino acids. The germline V gene has CDR1 SGHTA and CDR2 FQGNSA. The CDR3 nucleotides are TGTGCCAGCAGTTTGGGACTAGCGGGAGTTAATGAGCAGTTCTTC. Encoded protein: CASSLGLAGVNEQFF.

V is TRBV7-2 and J is TRBJ1-3; TRBD1 aligns across 7 bases. This CDR3 is built from 14 residues. The junction had 3 bases not matched to a gene; V was cut back by 5 bases and J by 2 bases. CDR1 SGHTA and CDR2 FQGNSA come from the germline V gene. Written as DNA, the CDR3 is TGTGCCAGCAGCCCTGGGACAGCTGGAAACACCATATATTTT. Residues: CASSPGTAGNTIYF.

The chain employs TRBV11-2 and TRBJ2-7; 9 nucleotides agree with TRBD1. The CDR3 is 18 amino acids. Trimming cost V 5 bases and J 1 base; bases outside gene matches: 15. CDR1 and CDR2 from the germline V gene are SGHAT and FQNNGV. The CDR3 loop reads CASSGKGQGGFKSYEQYF. The CDR3 DNA sequence: TGTGCCAGCAGCGGAAAGGGACAGGGAGGGTTTAAGTCCTACGAGCAGTACTTC.

The genes are TRBV7-8 and TRBJ2-3; D not resolved. The CDR3 sequence is 14 residues long. Germline CDR1 reads SGHVS; CDR2 reads FQNEAQ. Trimming took off 2 bases at V and 1 base at J, with 7 bases between the two ends. This CDR3 reads CASSLMDRTDTQYF. The DNA of the CDR3 is TGTGCCAGCAGCTTAATGGATCGCACAGATACGCAGTATTTT.

This clonotype was picked up one time. The genes are TRBV7-6 and TRBJ2-3; 9 positions match TRBD2. The J call may be faulty, since TRBJ2-5 better matches the DNA end. The CDR3 length is 16 residues. Germline assignment: CDR1 SGHVS and CDR2 FNYEAQ. CDR3 sequence (DNA): TGTGCCAGCAGCATACTTAGCGGGAGCATACGGGAGACCCAGTACTTC. Its protein is CASSILSGSIRETQYF.

The rearrangement joins TRBV12-5 to TRBJ2-1, with TRBD2 matching 14 bases. From germline, CDR1 is LGHNT and CDR2 FRNRAP. Trimming removed 6 bases from V and 10 bases from J; junction bases left unmatched: 8. CDR3 length: 15 residues. The CDR3 sequence is CASGLTSGRVGEQFF. The CDR3, as DNA: TGTGCTAGTGGCTTGACTAGCGGGAGGGTTGGGGAGCAGTTCTTC.